The clone carrying this TCR beta chain was seen a handful of times. The sample originates from a study of cytomegalovirus exposure and HLA in healthy donors. Vbeta (60) and Jbeta (13) primers were used in the PCR. Sequencing was performed with immunoSEQ multiplex PCR; in TCRdb, only in-frame clones are kept and a portion is missing. The table shows over 130,000 clones, with 60% to 85% occurring only once. The CDR3 length is 15 residues. CDR1 is LNHDA, CDR2 SQIVND, per germline (reference sequence). V lost 8 bases, J lost 8 bases, and 21 bases lay in between. This sequence originates from a man aged 35 to 55 in good health and CMV-seronegative. The rearrangement links TRBV19 to TRBJ2-2; D is perhaps TRBD1 (5 bases). Sequenced material: PBMCs. CDR3 in amino acids: CASGAGSRSNGELFF. CDR3 nucleotides: TGTGCCAGTGGGGCCGGTAGTAGGTCCAATGGGGAGCTGTTTTTT.